This TCR beta chain derives from a study of blood T cell repertoires in COVID-19. Study-wide background: Collection of acute and convalescent COVID-19 samples took place in the United States, Italy and Spain.

Recruits, aged roughly 18 to 100 years, lived in approximately 26 US areas. TCRdb's table, derived via immunoSEQ multiplex PCR, lists solely in-frame clones and lacks some. The sample includes approximately 150,000 clones, approximately 80% of them seen just once. This CDR3 is built from 15 residues. Germline V lookup: CDR1 SGHTA, CDR2 FQGTGA. The V end was cut by 5 bases, the J end by 0 bases, with 12 bases between. This clonotype originated in a man between 35 and 55 years old who had recovered from COVID-19. The gene calls are TRBV7-3 and TRBJ2-3, with D maybe TRBD2 (6 bases). Sequencing was done on a sample of PBMCs or T cells enriched from blood (not recorded which). CDR3: CASSGGISSTDTQYF. The CDR3 bases are TGTGCCAGCAGCGGGGGGATCTCTAGCACAGATACGCAGTATTTT.